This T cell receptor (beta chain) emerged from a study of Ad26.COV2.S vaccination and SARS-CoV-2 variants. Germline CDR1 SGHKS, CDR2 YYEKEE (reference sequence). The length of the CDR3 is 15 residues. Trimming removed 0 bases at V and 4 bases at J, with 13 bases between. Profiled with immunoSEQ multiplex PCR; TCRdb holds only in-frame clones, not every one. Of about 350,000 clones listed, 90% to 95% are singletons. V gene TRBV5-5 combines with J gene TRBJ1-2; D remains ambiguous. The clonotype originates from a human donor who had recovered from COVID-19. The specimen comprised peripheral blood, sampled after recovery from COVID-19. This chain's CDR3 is CASSLVESFRYGYTF. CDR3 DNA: TGTGCCAGCAGCTTGGTGGAATCGTTCCGCTATGGCTACACCTTC.